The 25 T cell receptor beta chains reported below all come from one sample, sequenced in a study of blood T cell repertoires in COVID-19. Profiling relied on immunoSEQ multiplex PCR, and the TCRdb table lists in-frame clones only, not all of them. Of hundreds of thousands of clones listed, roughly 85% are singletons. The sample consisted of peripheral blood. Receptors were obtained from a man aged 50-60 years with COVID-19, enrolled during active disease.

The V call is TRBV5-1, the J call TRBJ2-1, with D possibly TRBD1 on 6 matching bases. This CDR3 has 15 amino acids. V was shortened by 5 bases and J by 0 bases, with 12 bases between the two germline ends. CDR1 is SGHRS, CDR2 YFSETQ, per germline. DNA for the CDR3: TGCGCCAGCAGAACAGGGTGGACCTCCTACAATGAGCAGTTCTTC. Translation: CASRTGWTSYNEQFF.

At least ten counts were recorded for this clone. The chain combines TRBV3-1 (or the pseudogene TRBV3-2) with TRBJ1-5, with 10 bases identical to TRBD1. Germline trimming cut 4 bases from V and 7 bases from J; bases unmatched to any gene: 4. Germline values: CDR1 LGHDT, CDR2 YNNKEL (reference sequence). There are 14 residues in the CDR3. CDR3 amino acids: CASSRGQGGQPQHF. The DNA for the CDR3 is TGTGCCAGCAGCCGAGGACAGGGGGGGCAGCCCCAGCATTTT.

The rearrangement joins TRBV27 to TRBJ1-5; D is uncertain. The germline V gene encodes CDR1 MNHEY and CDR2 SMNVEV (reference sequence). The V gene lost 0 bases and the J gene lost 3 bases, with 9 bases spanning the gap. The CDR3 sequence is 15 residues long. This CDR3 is CASSLSGGNNQPQHF. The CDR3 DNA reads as TGTGCCAGCAGTTTATCTGGAGGGAACAATCAGCCCCAGCATTTT.

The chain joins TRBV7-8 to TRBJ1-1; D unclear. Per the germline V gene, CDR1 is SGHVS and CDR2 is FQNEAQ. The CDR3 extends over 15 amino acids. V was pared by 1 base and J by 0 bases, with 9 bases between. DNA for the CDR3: TGTGCCAGCAGCTTAGGAGCACCTATGAACACTGAAGCTTTCTTT. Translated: CASSLGAPMNTEAFF.

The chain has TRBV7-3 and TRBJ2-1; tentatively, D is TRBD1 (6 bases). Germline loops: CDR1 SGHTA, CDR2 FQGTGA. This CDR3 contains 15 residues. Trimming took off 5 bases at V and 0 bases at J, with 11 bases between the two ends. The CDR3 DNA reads TGTGCCAGCAGCGACCAGGGGAGCTCCTACAATGAGCAGTTCTTC. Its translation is CASSDQGSSYNEQFF.

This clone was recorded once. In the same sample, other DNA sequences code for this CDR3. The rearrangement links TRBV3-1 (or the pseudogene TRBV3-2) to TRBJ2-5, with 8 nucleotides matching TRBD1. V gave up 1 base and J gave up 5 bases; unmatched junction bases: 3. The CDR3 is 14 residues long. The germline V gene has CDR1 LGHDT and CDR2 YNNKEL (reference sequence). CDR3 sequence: CASSQAGGRETQYF. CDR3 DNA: TGTGCCAGCAGCCAAGCAGGGGGCCGCGAGACCCAGTACTTC.

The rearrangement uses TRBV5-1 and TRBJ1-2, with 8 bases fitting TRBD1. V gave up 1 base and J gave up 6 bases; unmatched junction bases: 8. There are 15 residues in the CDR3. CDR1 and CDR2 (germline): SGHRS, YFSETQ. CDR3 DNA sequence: TGCGCCAGCAGCTTGATGTCTGGACAGGGTAATGGCTACACCTTC. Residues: CASSLMSGQGNGYTF.

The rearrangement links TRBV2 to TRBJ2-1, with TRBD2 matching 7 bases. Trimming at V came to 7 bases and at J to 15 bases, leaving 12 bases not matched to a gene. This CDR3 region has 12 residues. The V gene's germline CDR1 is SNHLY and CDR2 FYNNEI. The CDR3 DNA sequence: TGTGCCAGCATCTTCACCGCGGGGGTACGGTTCTTC. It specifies CASIFTAGVRFF.

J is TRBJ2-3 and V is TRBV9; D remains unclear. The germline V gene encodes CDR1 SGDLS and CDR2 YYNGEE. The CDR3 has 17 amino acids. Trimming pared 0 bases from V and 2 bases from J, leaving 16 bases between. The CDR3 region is CASSVALEAGATDTQYF. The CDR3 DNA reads TGTGCCAGCAGCGTAGCTCTAGAGGCTGGCGCCACAGATACGCAGTATTTT.

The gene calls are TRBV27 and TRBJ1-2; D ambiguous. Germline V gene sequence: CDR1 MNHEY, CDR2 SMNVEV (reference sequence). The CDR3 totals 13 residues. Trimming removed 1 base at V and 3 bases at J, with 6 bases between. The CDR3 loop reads CASSLFPHYGYTF. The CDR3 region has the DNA TGTGCCAGCAGTTTATTCCCTCACTATGGCTACACCTTC.

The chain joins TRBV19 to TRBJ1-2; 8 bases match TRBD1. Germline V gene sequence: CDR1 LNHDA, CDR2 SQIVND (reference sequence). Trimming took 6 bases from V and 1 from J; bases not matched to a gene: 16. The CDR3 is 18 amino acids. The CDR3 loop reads CASRDERVPDRDNYGYTF. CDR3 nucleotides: TGTGCCAGTAGAGATGAAAGGGTCCCGGACAGGGATAACTATGGCTACACCTTC.

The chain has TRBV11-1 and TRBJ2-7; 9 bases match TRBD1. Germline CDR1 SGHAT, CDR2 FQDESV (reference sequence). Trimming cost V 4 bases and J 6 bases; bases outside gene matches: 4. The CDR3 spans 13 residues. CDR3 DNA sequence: TGTGCCAGCAGCTCGGGACAGGGAGTCGAGCAGTACTTC. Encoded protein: CASSSGQGVEQYF. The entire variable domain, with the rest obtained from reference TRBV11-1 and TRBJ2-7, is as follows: EAEVAQSPRYKITEKSQAVAFWCDPISGHATLYWYRQILGQGPELLVQFQDESVVDDSQLPKDRFSAERLKGVDSTLKIQPAELGDSAMYLCASSSGQGVEQYFGPGTRLTVT.

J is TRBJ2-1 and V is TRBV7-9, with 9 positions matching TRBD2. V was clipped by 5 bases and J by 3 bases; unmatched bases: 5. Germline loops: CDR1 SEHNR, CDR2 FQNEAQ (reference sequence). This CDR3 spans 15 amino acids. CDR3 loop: CASSPSSGDYNEQFF. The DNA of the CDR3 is TGTGCCAGCAGCCCCTCTAGCGGGGACTACAATGAGCAGTTCTTC.

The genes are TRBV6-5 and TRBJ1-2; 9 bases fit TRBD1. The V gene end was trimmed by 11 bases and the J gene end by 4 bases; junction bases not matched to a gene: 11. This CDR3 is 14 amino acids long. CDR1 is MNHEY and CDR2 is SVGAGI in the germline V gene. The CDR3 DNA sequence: TGTGCCGGACTCCACAGGGGGCGCGGCTATGGCTACACCTTC. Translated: CAGLHRGRGYGYTF.

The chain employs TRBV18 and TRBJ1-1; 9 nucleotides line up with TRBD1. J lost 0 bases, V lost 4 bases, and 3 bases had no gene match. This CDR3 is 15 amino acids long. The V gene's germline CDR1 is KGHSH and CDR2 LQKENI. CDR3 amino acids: CASSRGQGLNTEAFF. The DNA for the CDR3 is TGTGCCAGCTCACGAGGACAGGGGTTGAACACTGAAGCTTTCTTT.

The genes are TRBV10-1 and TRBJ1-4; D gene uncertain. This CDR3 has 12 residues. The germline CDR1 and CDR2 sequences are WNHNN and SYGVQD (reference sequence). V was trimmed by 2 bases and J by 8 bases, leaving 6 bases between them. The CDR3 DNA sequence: TGCGCCAGCAGTGAGAGCGAAGAAAAACTGTTTTTT. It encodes CASSESEEKLFF.

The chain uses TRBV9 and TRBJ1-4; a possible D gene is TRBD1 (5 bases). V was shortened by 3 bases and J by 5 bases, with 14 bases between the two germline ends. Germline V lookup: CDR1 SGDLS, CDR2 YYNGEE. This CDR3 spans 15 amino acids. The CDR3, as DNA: TGTGCCAGCAGCGCCGCAGGGATGACGAATGAAAAACTGTTTTTT. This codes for CASSAAGMTNEKLFF.

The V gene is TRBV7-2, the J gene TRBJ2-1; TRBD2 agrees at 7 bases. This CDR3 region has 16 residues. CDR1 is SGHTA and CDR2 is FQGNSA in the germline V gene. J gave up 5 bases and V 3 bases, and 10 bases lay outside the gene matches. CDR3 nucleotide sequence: TGTGCCAGCAGCTTGAGGCTTGGCGGGGGAAACAATGAGCAGTTCTTC. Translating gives CASSLRLGGGNNEQFF.

The CDR3 DNA follows: TGTGCCAGCAGCGTCCCCCAGCGGGGGGCTTCCTACAATGAGCAGTTCTTC. Translating gives CASSVPQRGASYNEQFF. The genes are TRBV9 and TRBJ2-1, with 9 bases that match TRBD2. The CDR3 spans 17 residues. After removal of 2 bases from V and 1 base from J, the junction contained 7 bases not matched to a gene. The germline CDR1 and CDR2 sequences are SGDLS and YYNGEE.

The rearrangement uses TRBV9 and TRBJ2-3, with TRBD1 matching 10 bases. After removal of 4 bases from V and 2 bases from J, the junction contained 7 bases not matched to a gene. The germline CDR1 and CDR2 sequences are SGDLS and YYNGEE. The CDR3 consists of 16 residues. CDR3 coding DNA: TGTGCCAGCAGCTTCAGACAGGGGGCATTCACAGATACGCAGTATTTT. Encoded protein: CASSFRQGAFTDTQYF.

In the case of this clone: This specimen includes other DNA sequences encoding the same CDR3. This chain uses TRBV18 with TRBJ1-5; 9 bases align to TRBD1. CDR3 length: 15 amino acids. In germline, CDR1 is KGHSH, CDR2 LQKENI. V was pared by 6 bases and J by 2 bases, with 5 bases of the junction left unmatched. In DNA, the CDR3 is TGTGCCAGCTCGCGGACAGGGGATGGCAATCAGCCCCAGCATTTT. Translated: CASSRTGDGNQPQHF.

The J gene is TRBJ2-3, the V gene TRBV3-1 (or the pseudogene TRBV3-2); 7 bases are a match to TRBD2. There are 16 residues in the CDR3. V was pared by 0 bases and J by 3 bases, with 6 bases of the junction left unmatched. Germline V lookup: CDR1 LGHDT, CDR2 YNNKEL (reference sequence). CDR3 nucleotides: TGTGCCAGCAGCCAAGACGCGGGGGTCAGGACAGATACGCAGTATTTT. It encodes CASSQDAGVRTDTQYF.

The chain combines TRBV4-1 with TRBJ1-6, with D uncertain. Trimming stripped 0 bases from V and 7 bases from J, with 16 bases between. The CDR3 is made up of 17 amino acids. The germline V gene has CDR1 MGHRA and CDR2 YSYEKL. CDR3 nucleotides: TGCGCCAGCAGCCAAGATTCCCCGGGGAGGCAAAATTCACCCCTCCACTTT. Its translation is CASSQDSPGRQNSPLHF.

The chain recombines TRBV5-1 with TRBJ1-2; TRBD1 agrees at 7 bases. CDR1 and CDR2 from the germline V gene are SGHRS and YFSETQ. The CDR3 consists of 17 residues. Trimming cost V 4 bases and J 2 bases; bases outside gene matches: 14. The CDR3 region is CASSRRTGSSTNYGYTF. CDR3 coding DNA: TGCGCCAGCAGCAGAAGGACAGGATCCTCTACAAACTATGGCTACACCTTC.

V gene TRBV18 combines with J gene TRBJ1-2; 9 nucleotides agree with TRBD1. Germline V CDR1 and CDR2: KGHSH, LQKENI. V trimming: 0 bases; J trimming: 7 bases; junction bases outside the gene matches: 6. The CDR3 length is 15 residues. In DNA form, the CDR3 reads TGTGCCAGCTCACCACCCGGGACAGGGATCTTTGGCTACACCTTC. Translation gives CASSPPGTGIFGYTF.